This T cell receptor beta chain was recorded in a study of blood T cell repertoires in COVID-19. At the level of the study: Sites in the United States, Italy and Spain provided acute and convalescent COVID-19 samples. In each case, the material was cDNA or gDNA derived from T cells, B-cell-depleted T cells, or PBMCs.

Original processing notes: Estimated nucleated cell counts came from reference gene primer amplification. Data came from immunoSEQ multiplex PCR; TCRdb stores just in-frame clones and leaves some out. The V and J calls and clone size are taken from that table; D and trimming were inferred from the DNA. Among about 120,000 clones, around 70% were seen once, and the ten largest hold roughly 5.5%. V was clipped by 7 bases and J by 4 bases; unmatched bases: 12. There are 15 residues in the CDR3. CDR1 and CDR2 (germline): MNHEY, SMNVEV (reference sequence). The gene calls are TRBV27 and TRBJ1-2, with 7 bases fitting TRBD1. The clonotype was recovered from a man aged 55 to 70 with acute or convalescent COVID-19. Sequencing was carried out using peripheral blood. The CDR3 here is CASKPDRAFIYGYTF. The CDR3 DNA is TGTGCCAGCAAGCCAGACAGGGCATTCATCTATGGCTACACCTTC.